What follows is one T cell receptor beta chain and its context. This receptor's antigen is unknown. The sample holds no much larger clone one base away, and base qualities are not on file. The immunoSEQ Assay, a bias-controlled multiplex PCR, was used to amplify TCRbeta CDR3 regions from genomic DNA. Processing in the source paper ran as follows. The number of nucleated cells in each sample was estimated by amplification of reference gene primers within the assay. Sequence reads were collapsed and filtered to measure the absolute abundance of every unique TCRbeta CDR3 rearrangement. For each sample, productive Simpson clonality was calculated by taking the square root of Simpson's diversity index across productive rearrangements. The immuneACCESS repertoire file appears here via TCRdb, limited to in-frame rearrangements. These files lack a portion of the clones; in checked studies, under half of the deficit traces to unresolved V genes, and the cause of the others is not known. V, J and clone size are taken as reported in that table, and D and trimming were inferred from the DNA itself. The sample records around 210,000 clones, 75% to 85% of which are singletons. The ten largest clones capture 13% of the sample.

The sample originates from a study of blood T cell repertoires in COVID-19 (dated by TCRdb to the early 2020s). About the study as a whole: Samples covering the acute and convalescent phases of COVID-19 were provided by collaborators in the United States, Italy and Spain. Where HLA class I and class II types were available, the types were taken from metadata supplied by the sample provider, not from assay-based typing. The repertoires were released in a freely available public database intended as a resource for research on the immune response to SARS-CoV-2. Nearly every sample came with metadata listing a de-identified subject ID, COVID-19 status, age in years and sex. The dataset comprised deeply sampled blood TCRbeta repertoires from subjects exposed to, actively infected with, or recovered from COVID-19. Samples came from the ongoing ImmuneRACE study (first 160 participants) plus 1,254 subjects from 6 global collaborators. The material from the prospective study consisted of cDNA or gDNA derived from T cells, B-cell-depleted T cells, or PBMCs.

Collaborating institutions collected whole blood in K2EDTA tubes following their own protocols. For TCRbeta analysis, collaborators shipped samples in one of three forms: frozen whole blood, isolated PBMCs, or DNA extracted from either of those sample types. Study-level results and caveats: The amount of clinical and demographic metadata varied by source and participant and was provided uncurated.

CDR1 is given as MDHEN and CDR2 as SYDVKM, both from the germline V gene. The CDR3 contains 12 residues, cysteine and phenylalanine counted. Only CDR3 DNA remains: 36 bases, in frame from the first base. A distance of 7 bases separates the germline ends of V and J, which lose 4 bases and 7 bases respectively. The sample was peripheral blood. The rearrangement joined TRBV28 to TRBJ2-2; the D segment cannot be called with confidence. The origin of this receptor is a human donor in a cohort sampled during active COVID-19. DNA sequence: TGTGCCAGCAGTTCCTCTCTCGGGGAGCTGTTTTTT. Its protein reads: CASSSSLGELFF.